The 19 T cell receptor beta chains presented below share a single source sample, sequenced in a study of CD8 T cells in Susac syndrome. Reverse transcription of roughly 0.5 to 1 ug RNA was carried out with random hexamers. TCRdb re-called the immunoSEQ multiplex PCR reads through MiXCR, storing one row per CDR3 protein. The sample contains 300,000 to 350,000 distinct CDR3 sequences, around 90% of which appear only once. Sequencing input: CD4+ T cells from PBMCs. All receptors come from a human donor with multiple sclerosis.

This sequence joins TRBV7-9 and TRBJ2-6; no clear D. The CDR3 length is 15 residues. Trimming cost V 6 bases and J 1 base, with 10 bases left between them. In germline, CDR1 is SEHNR, CDR2 FQNEAQ (reference sequence). CDR3 sequence (DNA): TGTGCCAGCAGACCCGTACTTTCTGGGGCCAACGTCCTGACTTTC. Its translation is CASRPVLSGANVLTF.

This chain connects TRBV7-2 to TRBJ1-2; D is ambiguous. Trimming removed 1 base at V and 13 bases at J, with 10 bases between. The CDR3 is 11 residues long. Looked up from germline, CDR1 is SGHTA and CDR2 is FQGNSA. CDR3 nucleotide sequence: TGTGCCAGCAGCTTAGACGTATGGGGCACCTTC. This codes for CASSLDVWGTF.

The chain uses TRBV12-3 or TRBV12-4 and TRBJ1-2; 12 bases agree with TRBD1. This CDR3 region has 15 residues. The trim removed 5 bases at V and 4 bases at J, leaving 5 bases unmatched. This chain's CDR3 is CASSAGTGGSYGYTF. In nucleotides, the CDR3 is TGTGCCAGCAGTGCCGGGACAGGGGGCTCCTATGGCTACACCTTC.

This chain joins TRBV28 and TRBJ1-6; D might be TRBD1 (5 bases). Trimming removed 3 bases from V and 10 bases from J, with 16 bases in between. Germline V gene lookup returns CDR1 MDHEN and CDR2 SYDVKM. This CDR3 spans 15 amino acids. The CDR3 loop reads CASSLGQLRDSPLHF. DNA for the CDR3: TGTGCCAGCAGTTTGGGGCAGCTCCGTGACTCACCCCTCCACTTT. The whole variable domain, remainder taken from reference TRBV28 and TRBJ1-6, is DVKVTQSSRYLVKRTGEKVFLECVQDMDHENMFWYRQDPGLGLRLIYFSYDVKMKEKGDIPEGYSVSREKKERFSLILESASTNQTSMYLCASSLGQLRDSPLHFGNGTRLTVT.

The chain links TRBV20-1 to TRBJ1-4; no firm D call. The V end was cut by 6 bases, the J end by 0 bases, with 11 bases between. This CDR3 region has 14 residues. CDR1 is DFQATT and CDR2 is SNEGSKA in the germline V gene (reference sequence). DNA of the CDR3: TGCAGTGCGCCTGAGACTGCAACTAATGAAAAACTGTTTTTT. Translation gives CSAPETATNEKLFF.

Here the CDR3 DNA reads TGTGCCAGCAGCCAAGTAAGGGGGCAGGAGACCCAGTACTTC. Amino acid sequence: CASSQVRGQETQYF. The V gene is TRBV14, the J gene TRBJ2-5; 7 positions match TRBD1. This CDR3 is 14 amino acids long. With 1 base clipped from V and 5 bases from J, the junction kept 4 bases outside the gene matches. Per germline, CDR1 SGHDN and CDR2 FVKESK.

This chain joins TRBV18 and TRBJ2-7; D unclear. The CDR3 consists of 14 residues. From germline, CDR1 is KGHSH and CDR2 LQKENI. Trimming pared 6 bases from V and 2 bases from J, leaving 14 bases between. The chain's CDR3 is CASSGRRATYEQYF. For the CDR3, the DNA is TGTGCCAGCTCCGGACGACGTGCAACCTACGAGCAGTACTTC.

CDR3 residues: CASSQLGTNTGELFF. The DNA of the CDR3 is TGTGCCAGCAGCCAATTAGGGACGAACACCGGGGAGCTGTTTTTT. The rearrangement links TRBV3-1 to TRBJ2-2; D is uncertain. V gave up 2 bases and J gave up 0 bases, with 7 bases separating them. Germline V CDR1 and CDR2: LGHDT, YNNKEL (reference sequence). The CDR3 consists of 15 residues.

The V and J genes are TRBV20-1 and TRBJ2-5, with D perhaps given as TRBD1 or TRBD2 (5 bases each). Germline lookup yields CDR1 DFQATT and CDR2 SNEGSKA (reference sequence). V lost 1 base to trimming and J lost 2 bases, with 17 bases between them. The CDR3 is 16 residues long. This CDR3 is CSARVWGNQLQETQYF. In DNA form, the CDR3 reads TGCAGTGCTAGAGTATGGGGGAACCAACTACAAGAGACCCAGTACTTC.

The rearrangement links TRBV29-1 to TRBJ2-2; the D gene is possibly TRBD2 (6 bases). The CDR3 extends over 13 amino acids. CDR1 is SQVTM, CDR2 ANQGSEA, per germline. Trimming removed 1 base at V and 9 bases at J, with 12 bases between. CDR3 nucleotides: TGCAGCGTTGAAGGAAGAGGAGGGAGGGAGCTGTTTTTT. Translating gives CSVEGRGGRELFF.

The V call is TRBV7-8, the J call TRBJ1-5; weak D call: TRBD1 (5 bases). V lost 2 bases and J lost 6, with 14 bases in between. The CDR3 has 15 residues. Per the germline V gene, CDR1 is SGHVS and CDR2 is FQNEAQ. In nucleotides, the CDR3 is TGTGCCAGCAGCTTACGGGACTCATACGGTCAGCCCCAGCATTTT. Protein product: CASSLRDSYGQPQHF.

This chain joins TRBV7-8 and TRBJ1-5; 7 bases fit TRBD1. This CDR3 contains 16 residues. Germline trimming cut 0 bases from V and 0 bases from J; bases unmatched to any gene: 2. From germline, CDR1 is SGHVS and CDR2 FQNEAQ. Here the CDR3 reads CASSLAGGFSNQPQHF. CDR3 nucleotides: TGTGCCAGCAGCTTAGCAGGGGGCTTTAGCAATCAGCCCCAGCATTTT.

This clonotype has a handful of counts. V is TRBV14 and J is TRBJ1-4, with 7 bases that match TRBD1. The germline V gene encodes CDR1 SGHDN and CDR2 FVKESK. There are 18 residues in the CDR3. J gave up 8 bases and V 1 base, and 16 bases lay outside the gene matches. CDR3 loop: CASSQAYDWTGWGEKLFF. In DNA, the CDR3 is TGTGCCAGCAGCCAAGCCTACGACTGGACAGGTTGGGGGGAAAAACTGTTTTTT.

The chain has TRBV7-8 and TRBJ1-3; D is ambiguous. Germline V lookup: CDR1 SGHVS, CDR2 FQNEAQ. The CDR3 sequence is 16 residues long. Trimming stripped 2 bases from V and 1 base from J, with 12 bases between. CDR3 nucleotides: TGTGCCAGCAGCTTAAGCGGAGGACGATCTGGAAACACCATATATTTT. This sequence encodes CASSLSGGRSGNTIYF.

CDR3 sequence reads: CASSVGSQATGELFF. Here the CDR3 DNA reads TGTGCCAGCAGTGTGGGCAGCCAGGCCACCGGGGAGCTGTTTTTT. This chain links TRBV6-1 with TRBJ2-2; no reliable D call. Germline values: CDR1 MNHNS, CDR2 SASEGT. The CDR3 length is 15 residues. V lost 4 bases, J lost 4 bases, and 13 bases lay in between.

The V call is TRBV7-2, the J call TRBJ1-3; D is possibly TRBD1 (6 bases). The CDR3 is 14 residues long. Germline V gives CDR1 SGHTA, CDR2 FQGNSA. Trimming removed 5 bases from V and 0 bases from J, with 8 bases in between. The CDR3 is CASSLDSSGNTIYF. CDR3 sequence (DNA): TGTGCCAGCAGCCTGGACAGCTCTGGAAACACCATATATTTT.

The chain is built from TRBV19 and TRBJ1-4; a weak D match, TRBD1 (6 bases). Germline V gene data show CDR1 as LNHDA and CDR2 as SQIVND (reference sequence). CDR3 length equals 17 residues. V lost 3 bases to trimming and J lost 2 bases, with 16 bases between them. Written as DNA, the CDR3 is TGTGCCAGTAGTATTTGGGGCAGGGGTACGACTAATGAAAAACTGTTTTTT. The encoded protein is CASSIWGRGTTNEKLFF.

The chain has TRBV29-1 and TRBJ1-1; 8 bases map to TRBD1. CDR3 length equals 13 residues. V lost 7 bases, J lost 4 bases, and 8 bases stayed unmatched. Germline V lookup: CDR1 SQVTM, CDR2 ANQGSEA. This CDR3 is CSARTGTGTEAFF. DNA of the CDR3: TGCAGCGCTAGGACAGGGACGGGCACTGAAGCTTTCTTT.

This sequence joins TRBV7-3 and TRBJ2-3; 10 nucleotides match TRBD2. V dropped 4 bases and J dropped 6; count of bases not matched to a gene: 16. The CDR3 has 18 amino acids. Germline V gene lookup returns CDR1 SGHTA and CDR2 FQGTGA. CDR3 region: CASSSRPELAGISDTQYF. The CDR3 DNA sequence: TGTGCCAGCAGCTCCCGCCCGGAACTAGCGGGAATTTCGGATACGCAGTATTTT.